These 28 T cell receptor beta chains share one sample of origin, sequenced in a study of radiotherapy plus CTLA-4 blockade in lung cancer (dated by TCRdb to 2016 to 2018). The library was built by means of the immunoSEQ multiplex PCR assay. What TCRdb holds here is the immuneACCESS table cut down to in-frame rearrangements. Part of the clones is not present; checked against another copy, under half of the missing clones reflect an unresolved V gene, and the others are unexplained. Recorded for this sample are about 72,000 clones; around 82% of them occurred a single time. 7.1% of the sample lies in the top ten. The sequencing here drew on peripheral blood, taken from a patient treated with radiotherapy plus ipilimumab. These receptors were collected from a human donor with non-small cell lung cancer who had a complete response to radiotherapy plus ipilimumab.

The chain couples TRBV6-1 to TRBJ2-1; TRBD2 matches 9 bases. V lost 2 bases and J lost 9; bases outside the gene matches: 8. Germline-derived CDR1 and CDR2 are MNHNS and SASEGT. This CDR3 region has 15 residues. CDR3 sequence: CASSELGTSRGEQFF. For the CDR3, the DNA is TGTGCCAGCAGTGAACTGGGGACTAGCCGTGGTGAGCAGTTCTTC.

The chain carries TRBV9 and TRBJ2-3, with 12 bases identical to TRBD2. The CDR3 loop spans 16 amino acids. Unmatched junction bases numbered 3, after V lost 0 bases and J lost 4 bases. CDR1 and CDR2 (germline): SGDLS, YYNGEE. CDR3 in amino acids: CASSVGRTSGADTQYF. The CDR3 DNA sequence: TGTGCCAGCAGCGTAGGGCGGACTAGCGGGGCAGATACGCAGTATTTT. Variable domain in full (rest from reference TRBV9 and TRBJ2-3): DSGVTQTPKHLITATGQRVTLRCSPRSGDLSVYWYQQSLDQGLQFLIQYYNGEERAKGNILERFSAQQFPDLHSELNLSSLELGDSALYFCASSVGRTSGADTQYFGPGTRLTVL.

V usage is TRBV6-1 and J usage is TRBJ1-1; D gene unclear. Trimming took 2 bases from V and 8 from J, leaving 15 bases between them. Germline-derived CDR1 and CDR2 are MNHNS and SASEGT. The CDR3 runs 14 residues. This CDR3 is CASSERSAGSEAFF. CDR3 nucleotide sequence: TGTGCCAGCAGTGAACGAAGCGCTGGCTCGGAAGCTTTCTTT.

This clone was seen more than once but under ten times. The chain links TRBV6-4 to TRBJ2-2; D gene ambiguous. V lost 6 bases, J lost 6 bases, and 14 bases lay in between. Looked up from germline, CDR1 is MRHNA and CDR2 is SNTAGT. CDR3 length: 14 amino acids. The CDR3 spells CASRGNVGSGELFF. CDR3 DNA: TGTGCCAGCAGGGGAAATGTGGGATCCGGGGAGCTGTTTTTT.

The V and J genes are TRBV2 and TRBJ2-2; D is possibly TRBD2 (5 bases). CDR1 is SNHLY, CDR2 FYNNEI, per germline. There are 16 residues in the CDR3. The V end was cut by 4 bases, the J end by 1 base, with 13 bases between. CDR3 DNA: TGTGCCAGCAGTGCTCTATCCGGGGTGAACACCGGGGAGCTGTTTTTT. Residues: CASSALSGVNTGELFF.

The chain links TRBV2 to TRBJ1-1; D remains unclear. The V gene's germline CDR1 is SNHLY and CDR2 FYNNEI. V lost 6 bases, J lost 0 bases, and 8 bases lay in between. The CDR3 runs 13 residues. The CDR3 protein is CASRVGMNTEAFF. In DNA, the CDR3 is TGTGCCAGCAGGGTTGGGATGAACACTGAAGCTTTCTTT.

The CDR3 loop is CASSRGQGYEQYV. In DNA, the CDR3 is TGTGCCAGCAGCCGCGGACAGGGGTACGAGCAGTACGTC. The V gene is TRBV7-9, the J gene TRBJ2-7; TRBD1 agrees at 9 bases. The CDR3 is 13 residues long. The V gene end was trimmed by 5 bases and the J gene end by 4 bases; junction bases not matched to a gene: 3. Germline values: CDR1 SEHNR, CDR2 FQNEAQ (reference sequence).

The chain is built from TRBV7-9 and TRBJ1-1; 8 bases align to TRBD1. V lost 3 bases to trimming and J lost 4 bases; unmatched junction nucleotides: 4. The CDR3 runs 14 residues. Germline CDR1 SEHNR, CDR2 FQNEAQ (reference sequence). This CDR3 reads CASSFQQGGTEAFF. The CDR3 nucleotides are TGTGCCAGCAGCTTTCAACAGGGGGGCACTGAAGCTTTCTTT.

This clone appeared a few times. The V call is TRBV7-9, the J call TRBJ1-2, with 7 bases aligning to TRBD1. The germline V gene encodes CDR1 SEHNR and CDR2 FQNEAQ (reference sequence). This CDR3 has 15 amino acids. Germline trimming cut 1 base from V and 8 bases from J; bases unmatched to any gene: 10. The CDR3 here is CASSLVTQGVGGYTF. In nucleotides, the CDR3 is TGTGCCAGCAGCTTAGTGACCCAGGGGGTAGGAGGCTACACCTTC.

This chain connects TRBV10-1 to TRBJ1-6, with a tentative D call TRBD1 (6 bases). The CDR3 has 13 residues. V lost 8 bases and J lost 1, with 6 bases in between. CDR1 is WNHNN, CDR2 SYGVQD, per germline (reference sequence). CDR3 in DNA: TGCGCCAGCCAGGGGTCCTATAATTCACCCCTCCACTTT. Its translation: CASQGSYNSPLHF.

This chain links TRBV4-3 with TRBJ2-1; 12 bases are a match to TRBD1. V lost 3 bases to trimming and J lost 8 bases; unmatched junction nucleotides: 2. The CDR3 runs 14 residues. Germline CDR1 is LGHNA and CDR2 is YSLEER. This chain's CDR3 is CASSQGQGAYEQFF. CDR3 DNA sequence: TGCGCCAGCAGCCAGGGACAGGGGGCCTATGAGCAGTTCTTC.

The CDR3 protein is CASSLRRAGSRTDTQYF. CDR3 nucleotide sequence: TGTGCCAGCAGCTTACGTCGGGCAGGGTCGAGGACAGATACGCAGTATTTT. The chain couples TRBV7-2 to TRBJ2-3, with D maybe TRBD1 (5 bases). The CDR3 is 17 residues long. Deletions cut 2 bases from V and 3 bases from J, with 18 bases between. Germline assignment: CDR1 SGHTA and CDR2 FQGNSA. The full variable domain, its missing parts supplied by reference TRBV7-2 and TRBJ2-3, is GAGVSQSPSNKVTEKGKDVELRCDPISGHTALYWYRQSLGQGLEFLIYFQGNSAPDKSGLPSDRFSAERTGGSVSTLTIQRTQQEDSAVYLCASSLRRAGSRTDTQYFGPGTRLTVL.

As regards this clone: A much larger clone sits a single nucleotide away, making a read error possible. The V call is TRBV28, the J call TRBJ1-1; D gene ambiguous. CDR1 is MDHEN, CDR2 SYDVKM, per germline. The CDR3 consists of 12 residues. V was cut by 5 bases and J by 1 base, with 5 bases left in between. The CDR3 DNA sequence: TGTGCCAGCAGTGCAGGGAACACTGAAGCTTTCTTT. Amino acid sequence: CASSAGNTEAFF.

The V gene is TRBV9, the J gene TRBJ2-1; D is possibly TRBD1 (6 bases). This CDR3 region has 17 residues. The V gene's germline CDR1 is SGDLS and CDR2 YYNGEE. Trimming took off 0 bases at V and 1 base at J, with 14 bases between the two ends. Here the CDR3 reads CASSVDLGAVSYNEQFF. CDR3 bases: TGTGCCAGCAGCGTAGATCTGGGGGCGGTATCCTACAATGAGCAGTTCTTC. Full variable domain (outside the CDR3, taken from reference TRBV9 and TRBJ2-1): DSGVTQTPKHLITATGQRVTLRCSPRSGDLSVYWYQQSLDQGLQFLIQYYNGEERAKGNILERFSAQQFPDLHSELNLSSLELGDSALYFCASSVDLGAVSYNEQFFGPGTRLTVL.

The chain couples TRBV29-1 to TRBJ2-6, with D uncertain. This CDR3 spans 11 amino acids. The V gene lost 4 bases and the J gene lost 4 bases, with 2 bases spanning the gap. The germline CDR1 and CDR2 sequences are SQVTM and ANQGSEA. The CDR3 sequence is CSVAGANVLTF. The CDR3 nucleotides read TGCAGCGTTGCCGGGGCCAACGTCCTGACTTTC.

This clone was recorded a few times. The rearrangement joins TRBV10-3 to TRBJ1-2, with 7 bases that match TRBD1. Trimming took 6 bases from V and 4 from J; bases not matched to a gene: 8. Germline V gene data show CDR1 as ENHRY and CDR2 as SYGVKD. CDR3 length: 14 amino acids. CDR3 region: CAIRTGRQTYGYTF. The CDR3 coding sequence is TGTGCCATCAGGACAGGGCGTCAAACCTATGGCTACACCTTC.

The sample holds a few counts of this clone. The J gene is TRBJ1-2, the V gene TRBV4-3; no definite D call. V lost 1 base, J lost 13 bases, and 16 bases lay in between. Germline CDR1 reads LGHNA; CDR2 reads YSLEER. The CDR3 has 13 residues. Here the CDR3 DNA reads TGCGCCAGCAGCCAAGGGGCCCTCGGGGAGGCCACCTTC. It encodes CASSQGALGEATF.

The chain joins TRBV5-1 to TRBJ2-1, with 7 bases that match TRBD2. CDR1 is SGHRS, CDR2 YFSETQ, per germline. V lost 2 bases and J lost 1; bases outside the gene matches: 3. The CDR3 extends over 15 amino acids. Written as DNA, the CDR3 is TGCGCCAGCAGCTTAAAAGCGGGGTCCTACAATGAGCAGTTCTTC. It translates to CASSLKAGSYNEQFF.

CDR3 nucleotides: TGTGCCAGTAGTGTGCAGGGACAGGGACTGTATGGCTACACCTTC. Amino acid sequence: CASSVQGQGLYGYTF. The chain combines TRBV19 with TRBJ1-2, with 9 bases that match TRBD1. This CDR3 contains 15 residues. The V and J ends lost 5 bases and 5 bases, in that order; junction bases with no gene match: 9. The germline V gene has CDR1 LNHDA and CDR2 SQIVND (reference sequence).

This chain uses TRBV7-2 with TRBJ2-3, with 9 nucleotides matching TRBD1. J gave up 6 bases and V 3 bases, and 10 bases lay outside the gene matches. The CDR3 extends over 16 amino acids. Germline CDR1 reads SGHTA; CDR2 reads FQGNSA. This CDR3 reads CASSLLSGTGRDTQYF. Here the CDR3 DNA reads TGTGCCAGCAGCTTGTTATCTGGGACAGGGAGGGATACGCAGTATTTT.

This clone was seen a handful of times. The J gene is TRBJ1-2, the V gene TRBV23-1; 10 bases match TRBD1. TRBV23-1 is filed as an ORF, its function uncertain. This CDR3 is 15 amino acids long. Unmatched junction bases numbered 7, after V lost 8 bases and J lost 1 base. CDR3 protein: CASGVGQGNNYGYTF. DNA for the CDR3: TGCGCCAGCGGGGTGGGACAGGGGAATAACTATGGCTACACCTTC.

The chain has TRBV6-5 and TRBJ1-2; 8 nucleotides match TRBD1. The CDR3 runs to 14 residues. Germline CDR1 reads MNHEY; CDR2 reads SVGAGI. The V segment lost 4 bases and the J segment 6 bases; nucleotides outside the gene matches: 7. The CDR3 DNA reads as TGTGCCAGCAGTTCCGGACAGGGTAGGGATGGCTACACCTTC. This encodes CASSSGQGRDGYTF.

J is TRBJ1-6 and V is TRBV15, with D maybe TRBD1 (5 bases). Per germline, CDR1 LNHNV and CDR2 YYDKDF (reference sequence). CDR3 length equals 20 residues. V was clipped by 5 bases and J by 0 bases, with 23 bases between them. The CDR3 sequence is CATSGPGTSLKSSYNSPLHF. CDR3 in DNA: TGTGCCACCAGCGGGCCAGGGACCTCTCTAAAAAGCTCCTATAATTCACCCCTCCACTTT.

The chain links TRBV5-1 to TRBJ2-5; D unclear. This CDR3 spans 14 amino acids. Germline V gives CDR1 SGHRS, CDR2 YFSETQ. The germline V and J ends were trimmed by 4 bases and 4 bases, with 14 bases remaining between them. CDR3 sequence reads: CASSPAAPLETQYF. The CDR3 nucleotides are TGCGCCAGCAGCCCGGCGGCACCCCTAGAGACCCAGTACTTC.

The chain recombines TRBV27 with TRBJ1-5; 7 positions agree with TRBD1. Germline V gene lookup returns CDR1 MNHEY and CDR2 SMNVEV (reference sequence). The ends lost 3 bases at V and 4 bases at J; junction bases unmatched: 9. This CDR3 region has 16 residues. CDR3 loop: CASSFSGTAINQPQHF. DNA of the CDR3: TGTGCCAGCAGTTTCTCCGGGACAGCAATTAATCAGCCCCAGCATTTT.

This clone was seen a single time. This sequence joins TRBV5-1 and TRBJ1-5, with D maybe TRBD1 (6 bases). CDR1 and CDR2 (germline): SGHRS, YFSETQ. Deletions cut 4 bases from V and 4 bases from J, with 15 bases between. The CDR3 runs 15 residues. The CDR3 is CASSPGGGSNQPQHF. CDR3 nucleotides: TGCGCCAGCAGCCCCGGAGGGGGATCGAATCAGCCCCAGCATTTT. Full variable domain (remainder filled in from reference TRBV5-1 and TRBJ1-5): KAGVTQTPRYLIKTRGQQVTLSCSPISGHRSVSWYQQTPGQGLQFLFEYFSETQRNKGNFPGRFSGRQFSNSRSEMNVSTLELGDSALYLCASSPGGGSNQPQHFGDGTRLSIL.

The gene calls are TRBV6-6 and TRBJ2-5, with 7 nucleotides matching TRBD2. Germline V lookup: CDR1 MNHNY, CDR2 SVGAGI (reference sequence). CDR3 length: 12 amino acids. V was clipped by 10 bases and J by 4 bases; unmatched bases: 6. CDR3 nucleotide sequence: TGTGCCACCGCGGGGGTTGGAGAGACCCAGTACTTC. This translates into CATAGVGETQYF.

This chain links TRBV18 with TRBJ2-1; D is uncertain. This CDR3 has 12 residues. V gave up 3 bases and J gave up 9 bases, with 9 bases separating them. Germline V CDR1 and CDR2: KGHSH, LQKENI. The CDR3: CASSPSDGEQFF. The CDR3 DNA reads TGTGCCAGCTCACCTTCCGATGGTGAGCAGTTCTTC.